A single sample is the source of the 32 T cell receptor beta chains below, sequenced in a study of blood T cell repertoires in COVID-19. Data came from immunoSEQ multiplex PCR; TCRdb stores just in-frame clones and leaves some out. The data hold more than 300,000 clones, with about nine tenths observed a single time. The sample comprised peripheral blood. The source is a woman in her 70s with COVID-19, enrolled during active disease.

The CDR3 region has the DNA TGCGCCAGCAGCTTGGAAGCAGGGCATGGCTCCTACGAGCAGTACTTC. Translation gives CASSLEAGHGSYEQYF. V usage is TRBV5-1 and J usage is TRBJ2-7; a weak D match, TRBD1 (5 bases). Deletions cut 0 bases from V and 0 bases from J, with 13 bases between. The CDR3 covers 16 residues. Germline loops: CDR1 SGHRS, CDR2 YFSETQ.

This clone came up many times. CDR3 region: CASRTGDSSGNTIYF. CDR3 DNA: TGTGCCAGTAGGACGGGGGATTCCTCTGGAAACACCATATATTTT. The chain joins TRBV19 to TRBJ1-3; the D gene is possibly TRBD1 (5 bases). Looked up from germline, CDR1 is LNHDA and CDR2 is SQIVND (reference sequence). The CDR3 consists of 15 residues. The V gene lost 6 bases and the J gene lost 0 bases, with 12 bases spanning the gap.

This clone occurred once. The chain joins TRBV29-1 to TRBJ1-1; D remains ambiguous. This CDR3 has 12 residues. Germline V gene lookup returns CDR1 SQVTM and CDR2 ANQGSEA. V dropped 7 bases and J dropped 3 bases, with 12 bases sitting between them. DNA of the CDR3: TGCAGCGCCGGGGAGGTATACACTGAAGCTTTCTTT. Translating gives CSAGEVYTEAFF.

The chain recombines TRBV6-2 or TRBV6-3 with TRBJ2-3; no firm D call. Germline lookup yields CDR1 MNHEY and CDR2 SVGEGT. The germline V and J ends were trimmed by 0 bases and 2 bases, with 9 bases remaining between them. CDR3 size: 15 residues. CDR3 in amino acids: CASSYSRDNTDTQYF. CDR3 sequence (DNA): TGTGCCAGCAGTTACTCGAGAGACAACACAGATACGCAGTATTTT.

The chain carries TRBV19 and TRBJ2-3; 8 positions agree with TRBD2. The junction had 3 bases not matched to a gene; V was cut back by 7 bases and J by 0 bases. The CDR3 has 14 amino acids. Germline CDR1 and CDR2: LNHDA and SQIVND (reference sequence). This chain's CDR3 is CASIGGASTDTQYF. CDR3 DNA sequence: TGTGCCAGTATCGGGGGGGCTAGCACAGATACGCAGTATTTT.

This clone was observed a handful of times. This chain uses TRBV5-1 with TRBJ1-2, with TRBD1 matching over 8 bases. CDR3 size: 13 residues. Germline V gene lookup returns CDR1 SGHRS and CDR2 YFSETQ. With V trimmed by 4 bases and J by 7 bases, 6 bases remained unmatched. CDR3 amino acids: CASSPRTGSGYTF. The CDR3 coding sequence is TGCGCCAGCAGCCCGAGGACAGGGAGTGGCTACACCTTC.

The V call is TRBV7-2, the J call TRBJ2-7; TRBD1 matches at 10 bases. V was pared by 1 base and J by 2 bases, with 2 bases of the junction left unmatched. This CDR3 has 15 amino acids. CDR1 SGHTA and CDR2 FQGNSA come from the germline V gene. The CDR3 loop reads CASSLGTGGPYEQYF. For the CDR3, the DNA is TGTGCCAGCAGCTTAGGGACAGGGGGGCCCTACGAGCAGTACTTC. The whole variable domain, filled in from reference TRBV7-2 and TRBJ2-7, reads GAGVSQSPSNKVTEKGKDVELRCDPISGHTALYWYRQSLGQGLEFLIYFQGNSAPDKSGLPSDRFSAERTGGSVSTLTIQRTQQEDSAVYLCASSLGTGGPYEQYFGPGTRLTVT.

J is TRBJ1-6 and V is TRBV18; the match to TRBD1 covers 7 bases. The CDR3 runs to 15 residues. Germline CDR1 and CDR2: KGHSH and LQKENI. The V segment lost 3 bases and the J segment 8 bases; nucleotides outside the gene matches: 7. In DNA, the CDR3 is TGTGCCAGCTCACCCTCGACAGGGCCTCATTCACCCCTCCACTTT. Its protein product is CASSPSTGPHSPLHF.

The chain couples TRBV15 to TRBJ2-3, with no clear D. The germline V gene has CDR1 LNHNV and CDR2 YYDKDF (reference sequence). The V and J ends lost 0 bases and 4 bases respectively, with 5 bases between them. CDR3 length: 13 amino acids. CDR3 sequence reads: CATSRDVSDTQYF. Here the CDR3 DNA reads TGTGCCACCAGCAGAGATGTATCAGATACGCAGTATTTT.

The chain combines TRBV5-1 with TRBJ1-1, with 7 nucleotides matching TRBD1. V gave up 0 bases and J gave up 2 bases; unmatched junction bases: 7. The CDR3 length is 16 residues. From germline, CDR1 is SGHRS and CDR2 YFSETQ. This CDR3 reads CASSLGQGFTNTEAFF. In DNA form, the CDR3 reads TGCGCCAGCAGCTTGGGACAGGGCTTCACTAACACTGAAGCTTTCTTT.

The rearrangement joins TRBV5-1 to TRBJ1-6; 11 positions agree with TRBD1. The CDR3 contains 14 residues. Germline trimming cut 5 bases from V and 7 bases from J; bases unmatched to any gene: 2. Germline assignment: CDR1 SGHRS and CDR2 YFSETQ. The CDR3 loop reads CASRGDRGNSPLHF. Written as DNA, the CDR3 is TGCGCCAGCAGGGGGGACAGGGGGAATTCACCCCTCCACTTT.

The J gene is TRBJ1-5, the V gene TRBV19, with 7 bases identical to TRBD1. The CDR3 is 16 amino acids. Germline CDR1 and CDR2: LNHDA and SQIVND (reference sequence). V dropped 1 base and J dropped 4; count of bases not matched to a gene: 7. CDR3 nucleotides: TGTGCCAGTAGTATAGGGCAGGGGGGATATAATCAGCCCCAGCATTTT. This encodes CASSIGQGGYNQPQHF. The complete variable domain, with remaining parts taken from reference TRBV19 and TRBJ1-5, reads DGGITQSPKYLFRKEGQNVTLSCEQNLNHDAMYWYRQDPGQGLRLIYYSQIVNDFQKGDIAEGYSVSREKKESFPLTVTSAQKNPTAFYLCASSIGQGGYNQPQHFGDGTRLSIL.

The chain links TRBV10-3 to TRBJ1-2; TRBD1 agrees at 7 bases. This CDR3 has 14 residues. Germline CDR1 and CDR2: ENHRY and SYGVKD. J was trimmed by 8 bases and V by 7 bases; bases with no gene match: 13. CDR3 amino acids: CAITPDRSSGGYTF. The CDR3, as DNA: TGTGCCATCACCCCGGACAGGAGCTCGGGAGGCTACACCTTC.

The V gene is TRBV5-4, the J gene TRBJ2-5; the D gene is possibly TRBD2 (6 bases). There are 14 residues in the CDR3. The germline V gene encodes CDR1 SGHNT and CDR2 YYREEE (reference sequence). Deletions cut 0 bases from V and 2 bases from J, with 8 bases between. The CDR3 loop is CASSLVGTQETQYF. CDR3 sequence (DNA): TGTGCCAGCAGCTTGGTCGGGACTCAAGAGACCCAGTACTTC.

This clone came up a few times. The chain couples TRBV29-1 to TRBJ2-3; D call uncertain. Trimming pared 3 bases from V and 1 base from J, leaving 5 bases between. The V gene's germline CDR1 is SQVTM and CDR2 ANQGSEA. The CDR3 runs to 12 residues. CDR3 nucleotides: TGCAGCGTTGACTATGGCACAGATACGCAGTATTTT. Residues: CSVDYGTDTQYF.

The genes are TRBV6-5 and TRBJ2-7, with TRBD2 matching over 10 bases. There are 16 residues in the CDR3. Germline CDR1 MNHEY, CDR2 SVGAGI. V shed 6 bases, J shed 2 bases, and the junction held 10 bases outside the gene matches. This chain's CDR3 is CASSYAIAGGAYEQYF. CDR3 nucleotides: TGTGCCAGCAGCTACGCCATAGCGGGGGGCGCCTACGAGCAGTACTTC.

The rearrangement links TRBV3-1 (or the pseudogene TRBV3-2) to TRBJ1-5; tentative D call: TRBD1 (6 bases). Between the trimmed V and J ends, which lost 2 bases and 3 bases, there was a span of 11 bases. Germline loops: CDR1 LGHDT, CDR2 YNNKEL (reference sequence). The CDR3 runs to 15 residues. This CDR3 is CASSQISGANQPQHF. The CDR3 coding sequence is TGTGCCAGCAGCCAAATTTCAGGGGCCAATCAGCCCCAGCATTTT.

V gene TRBV11-2 combines with J gene TRBJ2-7; possible D gene TRBD2, 6 bases. This CDR3 spans 14 amino acids. Trimming took off 2 bases at V and 2 bases at J, with 10 bases between the two ends. Germline assignment: CDR1 SGHAT and CDR2 FQNNGV. The CDR3 nucleotides are TGTGCCAGCAGCTTATGGGAGGTAACCTACGAGCAGTACTTC. Translating gives CASSLWEVTYEQYF.

The J gene is TRBJ2-2, the V gene TRBV19, with a weak D call TRBD1 (6 bases). V was clipped by 7 bases and J by 2 bases, with 17 bases between them. Germline V gene sequence: CDR1 LNHDA, CDR2 SQIVND (reference sequence). CDR3 length equals 16 residues. The CDR3 protein is CASTKNRDPNTGELFF. The DNA of the CDR3 is TGTGCCAGTACCAAAAACAGGGACCCCAACACCGGGGAGCTGTTTTTT.

This clone was detected once. This chain connects TRBV19 to TRBJ1-5; a possible D gene is TRBD1 (5 bases). Germline CDR1 is LNHDA and CDR2 is SQIVND (reference sequence). This CDR3 comprises 13 residues. Trimming stripped 3 bases from V and 5 bases from J, with 8 bases between. DNA for the CDR3: TGTGCCAGTAGTATCTCCAGGGATCAGCCCCAGCATTTT. This gives the protein CASSISRDQPQHF.

The CDR3 nucleotides read TGTGCCACCAGTGATTTTCAGGGCTTGAGATATGGCTACACCTTC. This gives the protein CATSDFQGLRYGYTF. The chain employs TRBV24-1 and TRBJ1-2; maybe TRBD1 (5 bases). Trimming took off 1 base at V and 5 bases at J, with 13 bases between the two ends. From germline, CDR1 is KGHDR and CDR2 SFDVKD. The CDR3 sequence is 15 residues long.

This chain uses TRBV30 with TRBJ1-2; D unresolved. Trimming stripped 1 base from V and 4 bases from J, with 16 bases between. The CDR3 sequence is 15 residues long. Germline V gene lookup returns CDR1 GTSNPN and CDR2 SVGIG (reference sequence). In DNA form, the CDR3 reads TGTGCCTGGAGTGCCCCGTGGGATCGGGGCTATGGCTACACCTTC. It is translated as CAWSAPWDRGYGYTF.

V gene TRBV2 combines with J gene TRBJ1-4; TRBD1 might be the D (5 bases). CDR1 and CDR2 (germline): SNHLY, FYNNEI. V gave up 3 bases and J gave up 5 bases, with 16 bases separating them. The CDR3 sequence is 16 residues long. The CDR3 reads CASSETDFSRNEKLFF. Here the CDR3 DNA reads TGTGCCAGCAGTGAGACAGACTTTAGCCGGAATGAAAAACTGTTTTTT.

CDR3 in DNA: TGCGCCAGCAGCCTGGGAGGGTTTCAAACGAGCTTGAGGACCGGGGAGCTGTTTTTT. This translates into CASSLGGFQTSLRTGELFF. The rearrangement uses TRBV5-1 and TRBJ2-2; 7 bases map to TRBD2. CDR3 length: 19 residues. J gave up 5 bases and V 4 bases, and 20 bases lay outside the gene matches. Germline loops: CDR1 SGHRS, CDR2 YFSETQ. Drawing the rest from reference TRBV5-1 and TRBJ2-2, the complete variable domain is KAGVTQTPRYLIKTRGQQVTLSCSPISGHRSVSWYQQTPGQGLQFLFEYFSETQRNKGNFPGRFSGRQFSNSRSEMNVSTLELGDSALYLCASSLGGFQTSLRTGELFFGEGSRLTVL.

V is TRBV4-3 and J is TRBJ1-2, with 7 bases fitting TRBD1. CDR3 length: 16 amino acids. Germline trimming cut 0 bases from V and 8 bases from J; bases unmatched to any gene: 12. The V gene's germline CDR1 is LGHNA and CDR2 YSLEER. The CDR3 DNA sequence: TGCGCCAGCAGCCAAGAGGGAACTCACAGGGGCAGAGGCTACACCTTC. Residues: CASSQEGTHRGRGYTF.

The genes are TRBV7-3 and TRBJ1-1; 8 bases map to TRBD1. With 9 bases clipped from V and 3 bases from J, the junction kept 9 bases outside the gene matches. Germline CDR1 SGHTA, CDR2 FQGTGA. The CDR3 covers 14 residues. The CDR3 protein is CASNPTGADTEAFF. CDR3 DNA sequence: TGTGCCAGTAACCCGACAGGGGCGGACACTGAAGCTTTCTTT.

The V gene is TRBV28, the J gene TRBJ1-4; D unclear. V lost 3 bases and J 6 bases, leaving 5 bases between the germline ends. Germline CDR1 is MDHEN and CDR2 is SYDVKM. CDR3 length equals 12 residues. CDR3 sequence (DNA): TGTGCCAGCAGTTTGGAGTATGAAAAACTGTTTTTT. This encodes CASSLEYEKLFF.

The J gene is TRBJ2-3, the V gene TRBV10-3; D perhaps matches TRBD2 (6 bases). The CDR3 sequence is 12 residues long. The germline V gene has CDR1 ENHRY and CDR2 SYGVKD. Deletions cut 10 bases from V and 4 bases from J, with 12 bases between. CDR3 nucleotide sequence: TGTGCCACCGCCGGGGGTCCAGATACGCAGTATTTT. It translates to CATAGGPDTQYF.

This clone was seen only once. The CDR3 DNA is TGTGCCACCAGTGATGACACAGGGGAAGAGACCCAGTACTTC. It is translated as CATSDDTGEETQYF. The chain combines TRBV24-1 with TRBJ2-5; 7 nucleotides align to TRBD1. The germline V gene encodes CDR1 KGHDR and CDR2 SFDVKD. CDR3 length: 14 amino acids. The J segment lost 3 bases and the V segment lost 3 bases, leaving 3 bases of the junction unmatched.

The rearrangement joins TRBV6-2 or TRBV6-3 to TRBJ1-5; TRBD1 aligns across 8 bases. This CDR3 is 13 amino acids long. Germline V gives CDR1 MNHEY, CDR2 SVGEGT. The junction had 2 bases not matched to a gene; V was cut back by 4 bases and J by 6 bases. The DNA of the CDR3 is TGTGCCAGCAGTTCAGGGGGCAGTCAGCCCCAGCATTTT. Protein sequence: CASSSGGSQPQHF.

The V and J genes are TRBV5-1 and TRBJ2-1; 8 positions match TRBD1. V trimming: 4 bases; J trimming: 5 bases; junction bases outside the gene matches: 8. The CDR3 runs 15 residues. Germline V gene lookup returns CDR1 SGHRS and CDR2 YFSETQ. The CDR3 sequence: CASSAGQGSNNEQFF. The CDR3 DNA reads as TGCGCCAGCAGCGCCGGACAGGGATCTAACAATGAGCAGTTCTTC.

The chain is built from TRBV7-9 and TRBJ1-1; a weak D match, TRBD1 (6 bases). CDR1 SEHNR and CDR2 FQNEAQ come from the germline V gene (reference sequence). CDR3 length: 12 residues. The V and J ends lost 11 bases and 1 base respectively, with 11 bases between them. CDR3 sequence (DNA): TGTGCCGGGGAACAGGGGAACACTGAAGCTTTCTTT. This translates into CAGEQGNTEAFF.